The rows below give T cell receptor beta chains drawn from one sample of a study of T cell responses to AZD1222 COVID-19 vaccine. TCRdb's copy holds only in-frame clones and misses some; the assay was immunoSEQ multiplex PCR. The sample comprises about 190,000 clones, about nine tenths of which are singletons, and approximately 0.97% rests with the top ten. The source material was peripheral blood, sampled on day 0 of AZD1222 vaccination. These receptors were obtained from an adult in good health. The CDR3 runs from the conserved cysteine through the conserved F or W. Each record gives: J gene, D gene, V gene, clone size, CDR3 protein, CDR3 DNA. D genes are given only for firm matches. Expanded clones are given a class, and other clones once, few, many or no size at all.

>TRBJ2-3|.|TRBV6-5|once
CASRGLADTQYF
TGTGCCAGCCGGGGTCTCGCCGATACGCAGTATTTT
>TRBJ1-1|.|TRBV19|.
CASRTRSGTSSEAFF
TGTGCCAGTAGGACCCGTTCGGGTACGAGTTCTGAAGCTTTCTTT
>TRBJ2-6|.|TRBV6-2/TRBV6-3|.
CASSRDIKGSGANVLTF
TGTGCCAGCAGTCGGGACATCAAGGGATCTGGGGCCAACGTCCTGACTTTC
>TRBJ1-5|.|TRBV3-1/TRBV3-2|.
CASSTKQGNQPQHF
TGTGCCAGCAGCACTAAACAGGGCAATCAGCCCCAGCATTTT
>TRBJ2-7|TRBD1|TRBV6-5|.
CASSPSGTGLYF
TGTGCCAGCAGTCCTTCCGGGACAGGGCTGTACTTC
>TRBJ2-5|.|TRBV9|.
CASSRGGPPQETQYF
TGTGCCAGCAGCCGTGGGGGACCCCCCCAAGAGACCCAGTACTTC
>TRBJ1-5|TRBD1|TRBV2|.
CASSGTMDRQNQPQHF
TGTGCCAGCAGTGGAACGATGGACAGGCAAAATCAGCCCCAGCATTTT
>TRBJ2-6|TRBD1|TRBV28|.
CASSYLQGLGSGANVLTF
TGTGCCAGCAGTTACTTACAGGGGCTAGGCTCTGGGGCCAACGTCCTGACTTTC
>TRBJ1-4|.|TRBV27|.
CASSREPTNEKLFF
TGTGCCAGCAGCAGAGAGCCAACTAATGAAAAACTGTTTTTT
>TRBJ1-4|.|TRBV4-3|.
CASSQDIGGFLSGGDEKLFF
TGCGCCAGCAGCCAAGATATCGGTGGGTTTTTGAGCGGGGGAGATGAAAAACTGTTTTTT
>TRBJ1-1|.|TRBV10-3|.
CATTGYALNTEAFF
TGTGCCACTACGGGGTACGCTTTGAACACTGAAGCTTTCTTT
>TRBJ1-2|TRBD1|TRBV10-3|.
CATDRGAELSYGYTF
TGTGCCACGGACAGGGGGGCAGAGTTAAGCTATGGCTACACCTTC
>TRBJ1-1|.|TRBV12-3/TRBV12-4|.
CASSLKTNTEAFF
TGTGCCAGCAGTTTAAAGACAAACACTGAAGCTTTCTTT
>TRBJ1-4|.|TRBV7-2|.
CASSPSRANEKLFF
TGTGCCAGCAGTCCGTCTAGGGCTAATGAAAAACTGTTTTTT
>TRBJ1-5|.|TRBV9|.
CASSVGNQPQHF
TGTGCCAGCAGCGTAGGAAATCAGCCCCAGCATTTT
>TRBJ2-5|.|TRBV7-9|few
CASRGQETQYF
TGTGCCAGCAGGGGCCAAGAGACCCAGTACTTC
>TRBJ2-2|TRBD1|TRBV10-1|.
CASSESGTAGAGELFF
TGCGCCAGCAGTGAGTCTGGGACAGCTGGCGCCGGGGAGCTGTTTTTT
>TRBJ1-5|TRBD1|TRBV2|.
CASRKEPGTGYVGNQPQHF
TGTGCCAGCAGGAAAGAACCCGGGACAGGGTATGTCGGCAATCAGCCCCAGCATTTT
>TRBJ1-2|.|TRBV9|.
CASSVETGAVGYTF
TGTGCCAGCAGCGTAGAAACAGGCGCGGTTGGCTACACCTTC
>TRBJ2-3|.|TRBV27|.
CASSLGLGDTDTQYF
TGTGCCAGCAGTTTGGGGCTAGGGGACACAGATACGCAGTATTTT
>TRBJ2-5|TRBD1|TRBV5-1|.
CASSSGQVGETQYF
TGCGCCAGCAGCTCCGGACAGGTAGGAGAGACCCAGTACTTC
>TRBJ2-1|TRBD2|TRBV2|.
CASGTSGGKGEQFF
TGTGCCAGCGGGACTAGCGGGGGGAAGGGTGAGCAGTTCTTC
>TRBJ2-7|.|TRBV21-1|.
CASSSESQVYEQYF
TGTGCCAGCAGCTCCGAATCCCAGGTCTACGAGCAGTACTTC
>TRBJ2-3|.|TRBV18|.
CASSLPMTSGGTDTQYF
TGTGCCAGCTCATTACCAATGACGTCGGGGGGCACAGATACGCAGTATTTT
>TRBJ1-2|.|TRBV25-1|.
CASSEFGAGLVHGYTF
TGTGCCAGCAGTGAATTCGGGGCAGGTCTCGTACATGGCTACACCTTC
>TRBJ2-1|TRBD2|TRBV5-6|.
CASSGPGTSVKNEQFF
TGTGCCAGCAGCGGACCCGGGACTAGCGTTAAGAATGAGCAGTTCTTC
>TRBJ2-3|TRBD1|TRBV5-4|.
CASSFPAGTGADTQYF
TGTGCCAGCAGCTTCCCAGCGGGGACAGGGGCAGATACGCAGTATTTT
>TRBJ1-2|.|TRBV4-1|.
CASSQGVRVSYYGYTF
TGCGCCAGCAGCCAAGGGGTCAGGGTCTCGTACTATGGCTACACCTTC
>TRBJ2-1|TRBD2|TRBV6-4|once
CASSDSAGRRFF
TGTGCCAGCAGTGATTCAGCGGGGCGAAGGTTCTTC
>TRBJ1-1|.|TRBV2|.
CASSQQPNTEAFF
TGTGCCAGCAGTCAACAGCCGAACACTGAAGCTTTCTTT